This T cell receptor beta chain was identified in a study of STAT5B mutations in CD4+ large granular lymphocyte leukemia. The assay was run at survey level. Some clones are missing from TCRdb's copy, which holds only in-frame ones; the method was immunoSEQ multiplex PCR. The sample shows about 32,000 clones, approximately 70% of them seen only once. The CDR3 has 16 residues. Germline CDR1 MNHNS, CDR2 SASEGT. V lost 1 base and J 0 bases, leaving 12 bases between the germline ends. The sample was CD4+ T cells from blood buffy coats. The sequence came from a human donor in good health. The chain combines TRBV6-1 with TRBJ1-2; TRBD1 might be the D (5 bases). The CDR3 here is CASSEDWEGTNYGYTF. CDR3 in DNA: TGTGCCAGCAGTGAAGATTGGGAGGGGACTAACTATGGCTACACCTTC.